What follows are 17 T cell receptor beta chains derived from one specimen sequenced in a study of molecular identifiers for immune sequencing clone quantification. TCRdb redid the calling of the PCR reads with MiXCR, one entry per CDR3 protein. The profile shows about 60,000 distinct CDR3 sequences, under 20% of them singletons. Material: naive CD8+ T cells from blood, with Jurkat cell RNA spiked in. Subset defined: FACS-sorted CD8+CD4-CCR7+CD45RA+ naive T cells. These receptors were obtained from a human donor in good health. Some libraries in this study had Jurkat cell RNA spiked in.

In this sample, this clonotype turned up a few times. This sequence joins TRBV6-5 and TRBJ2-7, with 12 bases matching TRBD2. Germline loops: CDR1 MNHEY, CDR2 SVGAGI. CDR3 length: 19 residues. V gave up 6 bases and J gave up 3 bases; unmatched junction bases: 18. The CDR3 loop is CASSYRGPGTSGPGYEQYF. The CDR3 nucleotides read TGTGCCAGCAGCTACAGGGGTCCCGGGACTAGCGGGCCGGGCTACGAGCAGTACTTC.

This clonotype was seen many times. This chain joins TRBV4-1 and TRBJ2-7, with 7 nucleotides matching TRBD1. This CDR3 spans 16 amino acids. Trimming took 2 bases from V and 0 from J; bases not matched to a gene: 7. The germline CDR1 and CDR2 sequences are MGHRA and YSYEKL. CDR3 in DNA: TGCGCCAGCAGCCAAAGGACAGGTCCGAGCTCCTACGAGCAGTACTTC. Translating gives CASSQRTGPSSYEQYF.

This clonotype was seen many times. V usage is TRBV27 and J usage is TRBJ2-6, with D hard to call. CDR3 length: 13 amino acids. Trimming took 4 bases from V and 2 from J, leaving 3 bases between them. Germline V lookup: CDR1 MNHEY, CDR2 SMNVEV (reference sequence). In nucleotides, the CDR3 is TGTGCCAGCAGTTGGACTGGGGCCAACGTCCTGACTTTC. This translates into CASSWTGANVLTF.

The CDR3 loop reads CASSFGLAGSEQFF. The CDR3 DNA follows: TGTGCCAGCAGTTTCGGACTAGCGGGTTCTGAGCAGTTCTTC. V usage is TRBV27 and J usage is TRBJ2-1; 11 bases align to TRBD2. Germline CDR1 is MNHEY and CDR2 is SMNVEV (reference sequence). The J segment lost 9 bases and the V segment lost 3 bases, leaving 4 bases of the junction unmatched. CDR3 length equals 14 residues.

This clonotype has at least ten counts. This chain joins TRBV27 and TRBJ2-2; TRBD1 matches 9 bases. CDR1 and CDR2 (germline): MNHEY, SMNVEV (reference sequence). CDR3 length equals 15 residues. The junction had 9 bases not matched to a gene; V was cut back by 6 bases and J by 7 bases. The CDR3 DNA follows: TGTGCCAGCAGACCGGGACAGGGTCAAGTCGGGGAGCTGTTTTTT. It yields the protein CASRPGQGQVGELFF.

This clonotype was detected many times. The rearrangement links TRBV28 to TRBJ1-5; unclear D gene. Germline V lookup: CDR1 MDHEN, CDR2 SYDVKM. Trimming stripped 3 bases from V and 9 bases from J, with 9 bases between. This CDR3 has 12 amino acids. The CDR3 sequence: CASSFSSGPQHF. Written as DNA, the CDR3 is TGTGCCAGCAGTTTTTCGAGTGGGCCCCAGCATTTT.

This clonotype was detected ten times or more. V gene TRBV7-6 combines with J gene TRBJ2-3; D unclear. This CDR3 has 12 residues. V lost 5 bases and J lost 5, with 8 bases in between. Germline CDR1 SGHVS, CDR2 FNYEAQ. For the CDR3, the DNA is TGTGCCAGCAGCCATCATGGAGATACGCAGTATTTT. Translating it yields CASSHHGDTQYF.

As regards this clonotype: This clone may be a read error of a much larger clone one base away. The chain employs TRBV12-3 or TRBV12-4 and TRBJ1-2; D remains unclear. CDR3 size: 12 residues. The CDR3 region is CASSFTAAGNTF. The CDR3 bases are TGTGCCAGCAGTTTCACGGCGGCTGGCAACACCTTC.

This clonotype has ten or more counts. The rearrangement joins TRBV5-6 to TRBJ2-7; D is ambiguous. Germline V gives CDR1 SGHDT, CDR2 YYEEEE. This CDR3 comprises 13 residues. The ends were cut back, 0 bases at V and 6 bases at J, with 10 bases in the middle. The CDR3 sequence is CASSLGPSGEQYF. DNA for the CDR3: TGTGCCAGCAGCTTGGGGCCTTCGGGCGAGCAGTACTTC.

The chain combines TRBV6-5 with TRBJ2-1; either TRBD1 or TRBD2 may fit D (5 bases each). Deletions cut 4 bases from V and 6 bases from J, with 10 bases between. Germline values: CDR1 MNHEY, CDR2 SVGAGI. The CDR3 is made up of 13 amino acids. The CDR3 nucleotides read TGTGCCAGCAGTTTAACCGGGACCAATGAGCAGTTCTTC. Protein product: CASSLTGTNEQFF.

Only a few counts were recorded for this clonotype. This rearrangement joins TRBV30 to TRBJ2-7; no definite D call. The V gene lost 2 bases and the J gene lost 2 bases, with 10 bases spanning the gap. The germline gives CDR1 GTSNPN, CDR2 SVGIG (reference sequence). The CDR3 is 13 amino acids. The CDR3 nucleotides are TGTGCCTGGAGTTTTCATCCCACCTACGAGCAGTACTTC. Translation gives CAWSFHPTYEQYF.

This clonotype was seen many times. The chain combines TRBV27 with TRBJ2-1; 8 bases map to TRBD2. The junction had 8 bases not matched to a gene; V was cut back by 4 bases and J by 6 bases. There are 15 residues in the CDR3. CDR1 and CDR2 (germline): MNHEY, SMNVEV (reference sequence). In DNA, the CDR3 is TGTGCCAGCAGTTCGGGAGGAGCGGGAGTCAATGAGCAGTTCTTC. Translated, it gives CASSSGGAGVNEQFF.

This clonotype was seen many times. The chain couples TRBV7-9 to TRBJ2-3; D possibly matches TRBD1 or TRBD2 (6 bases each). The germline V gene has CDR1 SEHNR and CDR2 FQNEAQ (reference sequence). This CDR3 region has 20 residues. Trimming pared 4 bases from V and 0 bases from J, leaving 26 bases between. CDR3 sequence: CASSSPRGLLASKSTDTQYF. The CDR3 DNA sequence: TGTGCCAGCAGCTCCCCCCGGGGGCTTTTAGCGAGCAAAAGCACAGATACGCAGTATTTT.

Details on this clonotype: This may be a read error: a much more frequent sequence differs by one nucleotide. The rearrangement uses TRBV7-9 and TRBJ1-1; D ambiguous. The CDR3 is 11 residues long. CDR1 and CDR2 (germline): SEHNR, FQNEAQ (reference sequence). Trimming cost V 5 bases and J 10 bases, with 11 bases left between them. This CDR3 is CASSPQAGAFF. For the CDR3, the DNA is TGTGCCAGCAGCCCACAAGCGGGAGCTTTCTTT.

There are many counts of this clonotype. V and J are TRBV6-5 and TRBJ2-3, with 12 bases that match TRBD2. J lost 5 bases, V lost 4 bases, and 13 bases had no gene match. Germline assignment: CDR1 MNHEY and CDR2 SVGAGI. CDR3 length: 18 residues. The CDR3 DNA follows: TGTGCCAGCAGTTTCAACCCTGGACTAGCGGGGATAAAAGATACGCAGTATTTT. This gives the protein CASSFNPGLAGIKDTQYF.

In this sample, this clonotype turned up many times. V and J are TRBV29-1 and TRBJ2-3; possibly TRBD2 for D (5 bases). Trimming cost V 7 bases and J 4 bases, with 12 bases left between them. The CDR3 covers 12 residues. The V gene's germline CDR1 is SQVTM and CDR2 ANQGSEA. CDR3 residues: CSALGLADTQYF. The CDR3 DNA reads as TGCAGCGCTTTAGGACTCGCAGATACGCAGTATTTT.

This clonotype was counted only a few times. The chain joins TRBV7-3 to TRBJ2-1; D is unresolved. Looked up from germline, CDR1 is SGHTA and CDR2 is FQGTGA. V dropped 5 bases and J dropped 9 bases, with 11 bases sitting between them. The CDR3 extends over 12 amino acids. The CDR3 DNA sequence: TGTGCCAGCAGCCCTGGGTCACGTGAGCAGTTCTTC. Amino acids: CASSPGSREQFF.